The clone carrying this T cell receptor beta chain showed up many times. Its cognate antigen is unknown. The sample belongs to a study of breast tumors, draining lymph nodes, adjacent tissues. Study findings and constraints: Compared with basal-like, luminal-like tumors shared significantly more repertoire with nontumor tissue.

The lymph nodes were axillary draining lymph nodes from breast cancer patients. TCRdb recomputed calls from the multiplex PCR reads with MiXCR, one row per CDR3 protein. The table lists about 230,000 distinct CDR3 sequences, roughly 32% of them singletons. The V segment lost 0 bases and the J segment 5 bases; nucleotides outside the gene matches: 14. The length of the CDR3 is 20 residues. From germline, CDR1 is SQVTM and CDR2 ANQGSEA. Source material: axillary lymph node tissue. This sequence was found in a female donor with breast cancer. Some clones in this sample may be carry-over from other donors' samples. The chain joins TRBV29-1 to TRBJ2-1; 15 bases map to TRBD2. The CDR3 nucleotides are TGCAGCGTTGAAGATCTTTGGTTAGGGACTAGCGGGAGGATCCACAATGAGCAGTTCTTC. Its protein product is CSVEDLWLGTSGRIHNEQFF.